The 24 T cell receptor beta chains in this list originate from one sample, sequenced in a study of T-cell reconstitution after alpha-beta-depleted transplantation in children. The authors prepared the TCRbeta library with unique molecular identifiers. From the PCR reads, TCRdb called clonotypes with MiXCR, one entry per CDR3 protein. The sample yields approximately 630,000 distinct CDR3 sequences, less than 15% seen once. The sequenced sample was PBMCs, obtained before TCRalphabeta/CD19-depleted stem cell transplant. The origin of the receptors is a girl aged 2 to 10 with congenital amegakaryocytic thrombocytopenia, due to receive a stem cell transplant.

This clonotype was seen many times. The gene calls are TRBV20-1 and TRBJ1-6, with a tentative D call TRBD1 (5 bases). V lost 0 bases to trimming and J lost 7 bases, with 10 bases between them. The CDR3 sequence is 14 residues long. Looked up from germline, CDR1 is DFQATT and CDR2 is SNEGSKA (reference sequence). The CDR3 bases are TGCAGTGCTAGAGACCCTAAGGGGAATTCACCCCTCCACTTT. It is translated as CSARDPKGNSPLHF.

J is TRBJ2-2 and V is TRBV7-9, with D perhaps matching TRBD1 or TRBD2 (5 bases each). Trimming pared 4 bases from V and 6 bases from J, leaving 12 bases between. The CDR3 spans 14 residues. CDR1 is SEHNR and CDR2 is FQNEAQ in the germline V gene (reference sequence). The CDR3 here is CASSSGTVSGELFF. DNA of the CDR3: TGTGCCAGCAGCTCCGGGACGGTTTCCGGGGAGCTGTTTTTT.

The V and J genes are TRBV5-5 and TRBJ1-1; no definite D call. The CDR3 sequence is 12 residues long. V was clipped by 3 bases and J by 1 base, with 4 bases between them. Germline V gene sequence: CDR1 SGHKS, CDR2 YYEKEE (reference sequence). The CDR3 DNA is TGTGCCAGCAGCTGGGAGAACACTGAAGCTTTCTTT. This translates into CASSWENTEAFF.

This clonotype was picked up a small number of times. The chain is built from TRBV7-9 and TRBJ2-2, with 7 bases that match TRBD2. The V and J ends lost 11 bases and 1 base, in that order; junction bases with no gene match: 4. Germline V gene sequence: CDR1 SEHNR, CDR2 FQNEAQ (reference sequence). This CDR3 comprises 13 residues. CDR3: CARLAVNTGELFF. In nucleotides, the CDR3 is TGTGCCCGCCTAGCGGTGAACACCGGGGAGCTGTTTTTT.

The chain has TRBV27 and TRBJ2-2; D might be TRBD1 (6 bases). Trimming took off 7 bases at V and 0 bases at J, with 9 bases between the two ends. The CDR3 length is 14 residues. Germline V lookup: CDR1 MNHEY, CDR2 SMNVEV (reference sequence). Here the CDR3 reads CASTDRPNTGELFF. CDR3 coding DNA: TGTGCCAGCACCGACAGGCCGAACACCGGGGAGCTGTTTTTT.

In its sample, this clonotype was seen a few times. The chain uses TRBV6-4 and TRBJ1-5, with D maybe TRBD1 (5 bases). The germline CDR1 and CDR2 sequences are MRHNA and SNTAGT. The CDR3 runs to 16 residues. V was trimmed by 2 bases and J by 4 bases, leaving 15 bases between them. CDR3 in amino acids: CASSDRCRQPNQPQHF. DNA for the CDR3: TGTGCCAGCAGTGACCGCTGTCGACAGCCTAATCAGCCCCAGCATTTT.

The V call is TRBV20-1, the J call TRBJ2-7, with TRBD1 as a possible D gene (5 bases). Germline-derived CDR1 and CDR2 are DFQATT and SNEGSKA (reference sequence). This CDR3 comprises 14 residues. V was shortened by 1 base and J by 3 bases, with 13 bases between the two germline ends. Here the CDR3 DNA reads TGCAGTGCTAGAGTCCCAGGGTCCGACTACGAGCAGTACTTC. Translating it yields CSARVPGSDYEQYF.

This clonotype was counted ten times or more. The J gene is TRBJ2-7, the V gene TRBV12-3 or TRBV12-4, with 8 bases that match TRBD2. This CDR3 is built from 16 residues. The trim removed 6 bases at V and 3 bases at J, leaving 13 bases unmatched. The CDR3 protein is CASRSGSGSTGYEQYF. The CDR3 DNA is TGTGCCAGCAGATCCGGGAGCGGGAGTACGGGCTACGAGCAGTACTTC.

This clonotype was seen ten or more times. As DNA, the CDR3 is TGCAGCGTTGAATACGCAGGAAGGTTCTACGAGCAGTACTTC. This encodes CSVEYAGRFYEQYF. The chain joins TRBV29-1 to TRBJ2-7; D call uncertain. Germline V gene lookup returns CDR1 SQVTM and CDR2 ANQGSEA. V lost 2 bases, J lost 3 bases, and 14 bases lay in between. This CDR3 has 14 amino acids.

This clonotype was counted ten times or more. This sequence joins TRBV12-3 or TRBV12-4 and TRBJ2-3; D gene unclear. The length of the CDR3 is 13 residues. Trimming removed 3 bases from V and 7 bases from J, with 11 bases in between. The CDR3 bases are TGTGCCAGCAGTTTTTGGCACGGTTATACGCAGTATTTT. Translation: CASSFWHGYTQYF.

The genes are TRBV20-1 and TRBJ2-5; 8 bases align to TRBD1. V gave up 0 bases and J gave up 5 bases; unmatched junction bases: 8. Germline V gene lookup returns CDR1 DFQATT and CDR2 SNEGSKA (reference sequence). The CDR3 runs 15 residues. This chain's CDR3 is CSARDTTGAWETQYF. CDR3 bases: TGCAGTGCTAGAGATACGACAGGGGCGTGGGAGACCCAGTACTTC.

CDR3 region: CATDCVKTEPQHF. Written as DNA, the CDR3 is TGTGCCACCGATTGTGTCAAGACGGAGCCCCAGCATTTT. This chain connects TRBV15 to TRBJ1-5; D uncertain. The germline V gene has CDR1 LNHNV and CDR2 YYDKDF (reference sequence). V was clipped by 8 bases and J by 8 bases, with 16 bases between them. This CDR3 contains 13 residues.

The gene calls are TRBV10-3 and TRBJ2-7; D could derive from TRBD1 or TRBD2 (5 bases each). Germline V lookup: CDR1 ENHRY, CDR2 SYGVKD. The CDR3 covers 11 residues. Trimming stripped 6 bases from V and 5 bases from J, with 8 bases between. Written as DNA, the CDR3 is TGTGCCATCAGGTTGGGGGACGAGCAGTACTTC. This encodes CAIRLGDEQYF.

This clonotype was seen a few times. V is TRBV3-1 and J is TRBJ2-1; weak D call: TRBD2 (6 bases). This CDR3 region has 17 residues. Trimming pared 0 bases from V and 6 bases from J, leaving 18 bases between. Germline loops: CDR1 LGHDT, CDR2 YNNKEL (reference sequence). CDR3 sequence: CASSQETHLTSFNEQFF. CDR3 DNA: TGTGCCAGCAGCCAAGAAACCCACCTTACTAGCTTCAATGAGCAGTTCTTC.

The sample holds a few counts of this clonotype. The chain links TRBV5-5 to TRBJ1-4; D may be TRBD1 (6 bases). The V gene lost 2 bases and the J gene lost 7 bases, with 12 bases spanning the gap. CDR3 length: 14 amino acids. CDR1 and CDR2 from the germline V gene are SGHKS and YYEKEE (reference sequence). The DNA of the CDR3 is TGTGCCAGCAGCTTACAGGGTCAGGGTGAAAAACTGTTTTTT. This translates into CASSLQGQGEKLFF.

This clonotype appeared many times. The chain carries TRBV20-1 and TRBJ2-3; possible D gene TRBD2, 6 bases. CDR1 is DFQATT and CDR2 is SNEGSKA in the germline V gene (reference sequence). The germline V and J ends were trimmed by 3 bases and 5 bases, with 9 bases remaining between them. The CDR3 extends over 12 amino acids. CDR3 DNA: TGCAGTGCTAGCGGGAGAGTAGATACGCAGTATTTT. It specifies CSASGRVDTQYF.

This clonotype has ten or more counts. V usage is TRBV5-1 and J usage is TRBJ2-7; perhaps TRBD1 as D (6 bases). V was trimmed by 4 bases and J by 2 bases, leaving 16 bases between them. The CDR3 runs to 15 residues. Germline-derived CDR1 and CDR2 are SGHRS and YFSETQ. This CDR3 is CASSDTGTPTYEQYF. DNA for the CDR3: TGCGCCAGCAGCGACACCGGGACACCGACCTACGAGCAGTACTTC.

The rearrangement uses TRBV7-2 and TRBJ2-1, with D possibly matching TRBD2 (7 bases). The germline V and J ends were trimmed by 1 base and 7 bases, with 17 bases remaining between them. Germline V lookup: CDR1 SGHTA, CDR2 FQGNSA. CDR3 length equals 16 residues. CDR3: CASSLEGGSGFNEQFF. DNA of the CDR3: TGTGCCAGCAGCTTAGAAGGGGGTAGCGGGTTTAATGAGCAGTTCTTC. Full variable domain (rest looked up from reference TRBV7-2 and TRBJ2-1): GAGVSQSPSNKVTEKGKDVELRCDPISGHTALYWYRQSLGQGLEFLIYFQGNSAPDKSGLPSDRFSAERTGGSVSTLTIQRTQQEDSAVYLCASSLEGGSGFNEQFFGPGTRLTVL.

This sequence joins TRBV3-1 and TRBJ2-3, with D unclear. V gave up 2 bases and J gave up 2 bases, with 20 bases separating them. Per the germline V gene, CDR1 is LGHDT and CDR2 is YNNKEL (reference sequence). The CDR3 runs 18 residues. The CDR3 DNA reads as TGTGCCAGCAGCCAACTGAGTATTCCAGGAGAAGACACAGATACGCAGTATTTT. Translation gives CASSQLSIPGEDTDTQYF.

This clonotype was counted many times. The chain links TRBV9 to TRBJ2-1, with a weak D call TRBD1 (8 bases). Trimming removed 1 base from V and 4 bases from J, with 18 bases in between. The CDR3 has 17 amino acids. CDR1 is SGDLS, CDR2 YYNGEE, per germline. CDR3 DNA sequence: TGTGCCAGCAGCGTAACAGGGGGGGGGTCACCTTACAATGAGCAGTTCTTC. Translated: CASSVTGGGSPYNEQFF.

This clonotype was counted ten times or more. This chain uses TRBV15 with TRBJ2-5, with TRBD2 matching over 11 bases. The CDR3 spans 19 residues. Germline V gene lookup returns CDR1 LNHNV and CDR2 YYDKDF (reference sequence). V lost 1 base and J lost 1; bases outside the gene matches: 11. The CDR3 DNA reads TGTGCCACCAGCAGAGTGACTAGCGGGAAGGACCCGGGCCAAGAGACCCAGTACTTC. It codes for CATSRVTSGKDPGQETQYF.

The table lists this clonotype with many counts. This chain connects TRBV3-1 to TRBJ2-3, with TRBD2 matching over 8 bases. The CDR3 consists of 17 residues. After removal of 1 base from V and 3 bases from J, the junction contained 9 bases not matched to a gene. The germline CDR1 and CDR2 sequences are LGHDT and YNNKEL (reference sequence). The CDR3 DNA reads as TGTGCCAGCAGCCAAGGCTCAGCGGGAGAGGTAACAGATACGCAGTATTTT. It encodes CASSQGSAGEVTDTQYF.

In DNA, the CDR3 is TGCGCCAGCAGCTTGAGTCCGGATAATGAAAAACTGTTTTTT. Amino acids: CASSLSPDNEKLFF. The V and J genes are TRBV5-1 and TRBJ1-4; D is unclear. The CDR3 is 14 amino acids. V was trimmed by 1 base and J by 4 bases, leaving 8 bases between them. Germline V gene lookup returns CDR1 SGHRS and CDR2 YFSETQ.

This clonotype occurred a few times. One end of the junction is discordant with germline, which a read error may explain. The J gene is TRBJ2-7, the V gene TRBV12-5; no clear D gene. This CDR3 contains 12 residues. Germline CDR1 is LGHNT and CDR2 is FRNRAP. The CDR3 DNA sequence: TGTGCTAGTGGTTTGCCCCCAATCCAGCTCCTATTC. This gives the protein CASGLPPIQLLF.